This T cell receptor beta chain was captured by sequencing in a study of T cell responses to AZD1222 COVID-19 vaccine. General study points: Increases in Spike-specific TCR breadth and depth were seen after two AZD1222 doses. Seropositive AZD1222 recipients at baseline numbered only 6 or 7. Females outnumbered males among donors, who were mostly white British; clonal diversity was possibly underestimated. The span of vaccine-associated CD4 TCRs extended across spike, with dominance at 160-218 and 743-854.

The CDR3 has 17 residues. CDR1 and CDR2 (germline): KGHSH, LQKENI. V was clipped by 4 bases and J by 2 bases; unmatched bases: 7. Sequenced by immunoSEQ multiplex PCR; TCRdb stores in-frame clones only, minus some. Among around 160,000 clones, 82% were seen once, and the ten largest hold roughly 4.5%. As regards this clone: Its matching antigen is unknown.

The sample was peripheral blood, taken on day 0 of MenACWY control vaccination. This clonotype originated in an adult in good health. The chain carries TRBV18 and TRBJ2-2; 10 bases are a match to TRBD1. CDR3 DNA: TGTGCCAGCTCACACCTGGGACAGGGGAAAAACACCGGGGAGCTGTTTTTT. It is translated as CASSHLGQGKNTGELFF.